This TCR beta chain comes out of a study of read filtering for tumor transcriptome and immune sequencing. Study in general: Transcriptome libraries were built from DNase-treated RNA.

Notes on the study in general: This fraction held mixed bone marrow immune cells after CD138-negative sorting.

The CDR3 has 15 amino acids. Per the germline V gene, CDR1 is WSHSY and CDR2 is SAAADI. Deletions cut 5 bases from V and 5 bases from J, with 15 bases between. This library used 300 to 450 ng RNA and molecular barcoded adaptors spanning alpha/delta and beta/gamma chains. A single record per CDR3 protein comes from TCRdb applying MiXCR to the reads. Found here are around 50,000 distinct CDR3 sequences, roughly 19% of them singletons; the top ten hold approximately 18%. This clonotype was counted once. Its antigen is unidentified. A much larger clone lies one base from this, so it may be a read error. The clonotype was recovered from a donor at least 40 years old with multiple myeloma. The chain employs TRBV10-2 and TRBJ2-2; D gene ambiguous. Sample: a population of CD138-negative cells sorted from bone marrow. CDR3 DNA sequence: TGCGCCAGCAGTTCAGACTTTGGTGGGACCGGGGAGCTGTTTTTT. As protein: CASSSDFGGTGELFF.